This T cell receptor beta chain emerged from a study of regulatory T cells in long-lasting Graves disease. HTBI primers from iRepertoire and Arm-PCR of CDR3 regions yielded the TCR beta libraries. TCRdb re-called the multiplex PCR reads with MiXCR, one entry per CDR3 protein. The sample contains roughly 520,000 distinct CDR3 sequences, 12% of which appear only once. Ten or more counts support this clonotype. Time point indicated: newly diagnosed GD, antithyroid drugs for less than 3 months. From RNA extracted from PBMCs, the TCR library was made. These same records also appear under a second study, on T cells in Graves' hyperthyroidism and ophthalmopathy.

This TCR derives from a woman aged 25 to 39 with Graves disease. The sequencing used peripheral blood mononuclear cells (PBMCs), collected at new diagnosis, from a patient treated with antithyroid drugs.

DNA for the CDR3: TGTGCCAGCAGTTCAGCTGGTTTCGCAGGGGGCGATGAAAAACTGTTTTTT. Translating it yields CASSSAGFAGGDEKLFF. The chain combines TRBV6-2 or TRBV6-3 with TRBJ1-4, with 8 bases fitting TRBD1. The CDR3 spans 17 residues. Per the germline V gene, CDR1 is MNHEY and CDR2 is SVGEGT. With 4 bases clipped from V and 6 bases from J, the junction kept 13 bases outside the gene matches.